Following are 15 T cell receptor beta chains from one sample sequenced in a study of blood T cell repertoires in COVID-19. Using immunoSEQ multiplex PCR, the repertoire was profiled, and TCRdb retains in-frame clones only, with some absent. Found here are about 88,000 clones, around 91% of them singletons; the top ten hold 6.7%. The sample taken for sequencing was peripheral blood. These receptors came from a man between 18 and 35 years old with COVID-19, enrolled during active disease.

The J gene is TRBJ1-5, the V gene TRBV27; D may be TRBD1 (6 bases). Germline lookup yields CDR1 MNHEY and CDR2 SMNVEV (reference sequence). This CDR3 is built from 14 residues. The ends were cut back, 3 bases at V and 7 bases at J, with 13 bases in the middle. The CDR3 region is CASSLAGVKQPQHF. The CDR3 DNA is TGTGCCAGCAGTTTGGCAGGGGTTAAGCAGCCCCAGCATTTT.

In DNA, the CDR3 is TGCGCCAGCAGCTTACAAGGCCCTACTATCGACGAGCAGTACTTC. Translated, it gives CASSLQGPTIDEQYF. This chain connects TRBV5-1 to TRBJ2-7; D is ambiguous. The V end was cut by 2 bases, the J end by 5 bases, with 17 bases between. Germline V gene lookup returns CDR1 SGHRS and CDR2 YFSETQ. This CDR3 region has 15 residues.

Here the CDR3 DNA reads TGTGCCAGCAGCTTGAGGGGGGGACTAGAGACCCAGTACTTC. Amino acid sequence: CASSLRGGLETQYF. V usage is TRBV5-5 and J usage is TRBJ2-5, with a possible D match to TRBD2 (7 bases). V was cut by 1 base and J by 4 bases, with 11 bases left in between. The CDR3 runs 14 residues. Looked up from germline, CDR1 is SGHKS and CDR2 is YYEKEE (reference sequence).

The chain couples TRBV15 to TRBJ1-2; 10 nucleotides match TRBD1. Germline V CDR1 and CDR2: LNHNV, YYDKDF (reference sequence). Unmatched junction bases numbered 4, after V lost 1 base and J lost 2 bases. This CDR3 is built from 16 residues. CDR3 DNA: TGTGCCACCAGCAGAGTACCGGGACAGGGGAACTATGGCTACACCTTC. It yields the protein CATSRVPGQGNYGYTF.

This clone was seen only once. V usage is TRBV11-2 and J usage is TRBJ2-7, with D possibly being TRBD2 (6 bases). Germline CDR1 SGHAT, CDR2 FQNNGV. The V and J ends lost 0 bases and 4 bases respectively, with 7 bases between them. The CDR3 runs to 13 residues. CDR3 nucleotides: TGTGCCAGCAGCTTAGAGGGAGGTTACGAGCAGTACTTC. Its protein product is CASSLEGGYEQYF.

The chain combines TRBV5-1 with TRBJ2-4; tentatively, D is TRBD1 (5 bases). This CDR3 has 14 residues. V was trimmed by 0 bases and J by 1 base, leaving 5 bases between them. Germline V gives CDR1 SGHRS, CDR2 YFSETQ. The CDR3 is CASSLGGAKNIQYF. CDR3 bases: TGCGCCAGCAGCTTGGGGGGCGCCAAAAACATTCAGTACTTC.

CDR3 DNA: TGTGCCAGCAGTTTATCCGGAGGATTTGGTGAAGCTTTCTTT. This codes for CASSLSGGFGEAFF. The chain combines TRBV27 with TRBJ1-1; D is unresolved. The CDR3 loop spans 14 amino acids. Germline values: CDR1 MNHEY, CDR2 SMNVEV (reference sequence). The V and J ends lost 0 bases and 7 bases respectively, with 12 bases between them.

This clone appeared once. The chain has TRBV11-3 and TRBJ2-2; a weak D match, TRBD1 (6 bases). The germline V gene has CDR1 SGHNT and CDR2 YENEEA. The CDR3 has 15 amino acids. The germline V and J ends were trimmed by 1 base and 5 bases, with 11 bases remaining between them. The CDR3 DNA is TGTGCCAGCAGCTTAGGGGCAAGGGGGACCGGGGAGCTGTTTTTT. Protein: CASSLGARGTGELFF.

This clone appeared once. This chain uses TRBV12-3 or TRBV12-4 with TRBJ2-7; TRBD1 matches at 8 bases. Trimming cost V 6 bases and J 6 bases; bases outside gene matches: 7. This CDR3 is 13 amino acids long. The CDR3 sequence is CASSKTGVLEQYF. In nucleotides, the CDR3 is TGTGCCAGCAGCAAGACAGGGGTACTCGAGCAGTACTTC.

The V call is TRBV6-6, the J call TRBJ2-5; 9 bases are shared with TRBD1. The V and J ends lost 4 bases and 5 bases, in that order; junction bases with no gene match: 11. CDR3 length: 16 residues. CDR1 MNHNY and CDR2 SVGAGI come from the germline V gene (reference sequence). CDR3 sequence (DNA): TGTGCCAGCAGTTCTCGGGGACAGGGAGTCGGGGAGACCCAGTACTTC. Translation: CASSSRGQGVGETQYF.

V usage is TRBV7-9 and J usage is TRBJ2-7; D is perhaps TRBD1 (6 bases). The V gene's germline CDR1 is SEHNR and CDR2 FQNEAQ (reference sequence). The CDR3 extends over 14 amino acids. V lost 3 bases to trimming and J lost 2 bases, with 11 bases between them. The CDR3 loop is CASSLAGAAYEQYF. The CDR3 DNA sequence: TGTGCCAGCAGCTTGGCAGGGGCCGCCTACGAGCAGTACTTC.

This clone was seen a handful of times. The chain joins TRBV28 to TRBJ1-2; unclear D gene. Looked up from germline, CDR1 is MDHEN and CDR2 is SYDVKM. This CDR3 contains 13 residues. Trimming took 4 bases from V and 6 from J, leaving 12 bases between them. This chain's CDR3 is CASSSTLDNGYTF. The CDR3 nucleotides are TGTGCCAGCAGTTCGACGCTCGACAATGGCTACACCTTC.

This chain uses TRBV24-1 with TRBJ1-5; D is unresolved. This CDR3 has 12 amino acids. Trimming took 5 bases from V and 2 from J, leaving 3 bases between them. Germline values: CDR1 KGHDR, CDR2 SFDVKD. CDR3: CATSVGNQPQHF. The CDR3 DNA follows: TGTGCCACCAGTGTAGGCAATCAGCCCCAGCATTTT.

The chain has TRBV28 and TRBJ1-1; 9 nucleotides line up with TRBD1. Germline assignment: CDR1 MDHEN and CDR2 SYDVKM. V was pared by 2 bases and J by 6 bases, with 4 bases of the junction left unmatched. The CDR3 sequence is 14 residues long. The CDR3 region has the DNA TGTGCCAGCAGTTTACTACAGGGGGCTTCTGAAGCTTTCTTT. It is translated as CASSLLQGASEAFF. The full variable domain, its missing parts supplied by reference TRBV28 and TRBJ1-1, is DVKVTQSSRYLVKRTGEKVFLECVQDMDHENMFWYRQDPGLGLRLIYFSYDVKMKEKGDIPEGYSVSREKKERFSLILESASTNQTSMYLCASSLLQGASEAFFGQGTRLTVV.

As to this clone: The identical CDR3 is also encoded by other nucleotide sequences in the sample. The genes are TRBV7-8 and TRBJ1-2; 9 nucleotides line up with TRBD1. The trim removed 1 base at V and 2 bases at J, leaving 2 bases unmatched. The CDR3 is 15 residues long. Germline V gene sequence: CDR1 SGHVS, CDR2 FQNEAQ. DNA for the CDR3: TGTGCCAGCAGCTTAGGCGGGACAGGGAACTATGGCTACACCTTC. This sequence encodes CASSLGGTGNYGYTF.